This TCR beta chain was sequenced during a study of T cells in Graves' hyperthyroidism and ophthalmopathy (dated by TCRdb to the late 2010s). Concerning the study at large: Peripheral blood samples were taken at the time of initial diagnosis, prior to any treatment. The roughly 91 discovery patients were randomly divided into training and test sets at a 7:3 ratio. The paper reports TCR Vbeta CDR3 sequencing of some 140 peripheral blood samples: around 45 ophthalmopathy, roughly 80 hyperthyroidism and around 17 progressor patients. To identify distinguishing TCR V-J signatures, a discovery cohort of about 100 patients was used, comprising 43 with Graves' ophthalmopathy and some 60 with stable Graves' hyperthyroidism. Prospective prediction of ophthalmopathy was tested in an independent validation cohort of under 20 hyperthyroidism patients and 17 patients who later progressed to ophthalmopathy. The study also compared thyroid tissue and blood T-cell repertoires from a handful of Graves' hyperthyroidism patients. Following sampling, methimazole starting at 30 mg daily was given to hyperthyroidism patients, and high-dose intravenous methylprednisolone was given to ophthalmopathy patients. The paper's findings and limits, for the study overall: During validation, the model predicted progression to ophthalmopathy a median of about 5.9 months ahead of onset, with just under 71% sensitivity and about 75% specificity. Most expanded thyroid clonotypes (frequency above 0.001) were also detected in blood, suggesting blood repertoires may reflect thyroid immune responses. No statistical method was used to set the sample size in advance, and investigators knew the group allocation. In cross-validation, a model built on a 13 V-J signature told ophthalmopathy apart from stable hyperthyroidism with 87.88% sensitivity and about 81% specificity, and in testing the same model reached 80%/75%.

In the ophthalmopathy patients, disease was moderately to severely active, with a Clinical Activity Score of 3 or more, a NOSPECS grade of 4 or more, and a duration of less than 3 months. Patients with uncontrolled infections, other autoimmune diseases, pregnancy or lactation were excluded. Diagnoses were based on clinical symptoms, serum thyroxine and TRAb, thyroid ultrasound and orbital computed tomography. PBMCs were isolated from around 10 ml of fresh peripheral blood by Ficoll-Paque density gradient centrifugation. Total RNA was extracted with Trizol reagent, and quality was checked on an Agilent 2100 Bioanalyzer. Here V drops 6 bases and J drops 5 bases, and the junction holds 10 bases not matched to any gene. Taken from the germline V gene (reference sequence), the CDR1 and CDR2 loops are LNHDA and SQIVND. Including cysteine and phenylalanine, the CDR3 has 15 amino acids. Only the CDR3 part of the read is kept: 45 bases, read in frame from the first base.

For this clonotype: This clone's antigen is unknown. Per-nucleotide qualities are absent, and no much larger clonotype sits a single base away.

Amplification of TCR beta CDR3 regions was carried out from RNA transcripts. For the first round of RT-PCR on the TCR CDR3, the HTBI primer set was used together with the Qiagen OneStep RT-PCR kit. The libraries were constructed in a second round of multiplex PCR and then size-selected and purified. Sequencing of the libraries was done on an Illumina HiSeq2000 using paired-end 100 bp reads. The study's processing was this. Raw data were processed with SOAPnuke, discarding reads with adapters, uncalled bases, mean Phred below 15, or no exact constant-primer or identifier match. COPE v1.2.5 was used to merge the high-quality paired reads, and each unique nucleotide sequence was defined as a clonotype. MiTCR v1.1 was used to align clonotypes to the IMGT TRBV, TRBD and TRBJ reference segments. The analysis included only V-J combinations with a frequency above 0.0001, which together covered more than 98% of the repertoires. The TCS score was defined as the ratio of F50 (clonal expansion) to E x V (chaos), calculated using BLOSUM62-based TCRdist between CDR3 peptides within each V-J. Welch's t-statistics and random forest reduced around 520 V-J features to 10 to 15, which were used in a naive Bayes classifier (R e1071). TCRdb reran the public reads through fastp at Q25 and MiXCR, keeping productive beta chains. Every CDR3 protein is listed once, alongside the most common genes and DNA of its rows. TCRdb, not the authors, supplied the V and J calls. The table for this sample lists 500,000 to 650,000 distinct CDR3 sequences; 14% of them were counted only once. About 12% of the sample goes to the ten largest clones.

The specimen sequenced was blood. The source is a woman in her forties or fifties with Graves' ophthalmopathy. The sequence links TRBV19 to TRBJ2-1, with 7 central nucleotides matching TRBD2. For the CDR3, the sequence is CASRRLALDHNEQFF. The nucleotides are TGTGCCAGTAGGAGACTAGCTCTGGACCACAATGAGCAGTTCTTC.